Presented here are 27 T cell receptor beta chains from one specimen sequenced in a study of T-cell memory formation after mild COVID-19. TCRdb itself ran the 5' RACE reads through MiXCR, one entry per CDR3 protein. The top ten clones hold around 31% of a sample with roughly 68,000 distinct CDR3 sequences, 16% of them seen once. Sequencing was performed on PBMCs or a T cell subset sorted from them (not recorded which). Receptor source: an adult woman who had mild COVID-19 (a few samples of this study predate the infection). Cell type and time point are not known.

This clonotype was observed a handful of times. The rearrangement links TRBV28 to TRBJ2-7; TRBD1 matches at 7 bases. Trimming cost V 7 bases and J 0 bases; bases outside gene matches: 9. This CDR3 is 15 amino acids long. The germline V gene encodes CDR1 MDHEN and CDR2 SYDVKM. CDR3 DNA: TGTGCCAGCACCCCCCCGGGACAGACCTCCTACGAGCAGTACTTC. This gives the protein CASTPPGQTSYEQYF.

The chain uses TRBV7-9 and TRBJ2-2; tentatively, D is TRBD2 (5 bases). Per germline, CDR1 SEHNR and CDR2 FQNEAQ (reference sequence). Trimming removed 4 bases from V and 2 bases from J, with 14 bases in between. The CDR3 has 16 amino acids. CDR3 in amino acids: CASSSDGEGNTGELFF. The CDR3 bases are TGTGCCAGCAGCTCCGACGGGGAAGGCAACACCGGGGAGCTGTTTTTT.

This chain uses TRBV7-2 with TRBJ2-1; 8 nucleotides line up with TRBD2. The germline CDR1 and CDR2 sequences are SGHTA and FQGNSA. V shed 6 bases and J 10 bases; nucleotides not matched to a gene: 5. The CDR3 is made up of 12 amino acids. In DNA form, the CDR3 reads TGTGCCAGCAGAGGACTAGCACACGAGCAGTTCTTC. It translates to CASRGLAHEQFF.

This clonotype was picked up a small number of times. The chain employs TRBV7-9 and TRBJ2-3; D gene unclear. Germline CDR1 reads SEHNR; CDR2 reads FQNEAQ (reference sequence). V was cut by 5 bases and J by 4 bases, with 10 bases left in between. The length of the CDR3 is 13 residues. CDR3 sequence: CASSHPPPDTQYF. DNA of the CDR3: TGTGCCAGCAGCCACCCTCCACCAGATACGCAGTATTTT.

This clonotype was counted only a few times. The chain carries TRBV12-3 or TRBV12-4 and TRBJ2-7, with TRBD1 matching over 12 bases. After removal of 5 bases from V and 3 bases from J, the junction contained 14 bases not matched to a gene. The CDR3 spans 18 residues. The CDR3 DNA reads as TGTGCCAGCAGTGGAATAAATTCGGGACAGGGGGCCTTCTACGAGCAGTACTTC. It codes for CASSGINSGQGAFYEQYF.

In its sample, this clonotype was seen a few times. The chain recombines TRBV29-1 with TRBJ2-3, with D possibly called TRBD1 or TRBD2 (5 bases each). There are 12 residues in the CDR3. Germline V lookup: CDR1 SQVTM, CDR2 ANQGSEA. V lost 6 bases to trimming and J lost 2 bases, with 9 bases between them. CDR3 sequence (DNA): TGCAGCGTCGGGACCCCCACAGATACGCAGTATTTT. It codes for CSVGTPTDTQYF.

The chain is built from TRBV2 and TRBJ2-7, with D maybe TRBD1 (5 bases). In germline, CDR1 is SNHLY, CDR2 FYNNEI. The CDR3 loop spans 15 amino acids. With 7 bases removed from V and 4 bases from J, the gap between germline ends came to 20 bases. The CDR3 coding sequence is TGTGCCAGCACTTCGGACACCCCGCCAGATTACGAGCAGTACTTC. This gives the protein CASTSDTPPDYEQYF.

The genes are TRBV7-6 and TRBJ2-7, with D hard to call. The germline CDR1 and CDR2 sequences are SGHVS and FNYEAQ. The V and J ends lost 6 bases and 3 bases respectively, with 18 bases between them. The CDR3 contains 15 residues. Here the CDR3 DNA reads TGTGCCAGCAGTTACACTGCGGACGGATTCTACGAGCAGTACTTC. Amino acid sequence: CASSYTADGFYEQYF.

The table lists this clonotype with many counts. CDR3 sequence reads: CASSSPGLAGISYEQYF. Here the CDR3 DNA reads TGTGCCAGCAGTTCCCCGGGACTAGCGGGGATTTCCTACGAGCAGTACTTC. The chain employs TRBV6-2 or TRBV6-3 and TRBJ2-7; 13 positions match TRBD2. Germline V CDR1 and CDR2: MNHEY, SVGEGT. This CDR3 spans 17 amino acids. V lost 4 bases, J lost 1 base, and 7 bases stayed unmatched.

This clonotype is judged medium-sized (0.01 to 0.1%). J is TRBJ2-1 and V is TRBV12-3 or TRBV12-4, with 10 bases that match TRBD2. V was clipped by 8 bases and J by 5 bases; unmatched bases: 3. The CDR3 is 13 residues long. The CDR3 loop is CASGLADNNEQFF. CDR3 nucleotide sequence: TGTGCCAGCGGACTAGCGGACAACAATGAGCAGTTCTTC.

This clonotype was seen more than once but under ten times. V is TRBV29-1 and J is TRBJ2-5, with D perhaps matching TRBD2 (6 bases). The V and J ends lost 6 bases and 2 bases respectively, with 19 bases between them. Germline V gene data show CDR1 as SQVTM and CDR2 as ANQGSEA. The CDR3 has 15 residues. CDR3 sequence (DNA): TGCAGCGTGGAACTCGGGACTGGGATGCAAGAGACCCAGTACTTC. Protein product: CSVELGTGMQETQYF.

The chain joins TRBV4-2 to TRBJ2-2; D assignment may be TRBD1 or TRBD2 (5 bases each). The CDR3 is made up of 19 amino acids. The germline V and J ends were trimmed by 1 base and 6 bases, with 24 bases remaining between them. Germline V gene sequence: CDR1 LGHNA, CDR2 YNFKEQ. CDR3 sequence: CASSQGVPGPRISPGELFF. In DNA, the CDR3 is TGTGCCAGCAGCCAAGGAGTACCGGGACCCCGCATATCACCCGGGGAGCTGTTTTTT.

The chain employs TRBV27 and TRBJ2-7; D is unclear. V lost 3 bases, J lost 1 base, and 10 bases lay in between. CDR3 length: 14 residues. Germline CDR1 reads MNHEY; CDR2 reads SMNVEV (reference sequence). This CDR3 is CASSLASRSYEQYF. The CDR3 bases are TGTGCCAGCAGTTTGGCTAGTCGATCCTACGAGCAGTACTTC.

This clonotype was seen only a few times. The chain joins TRBV4-1 to TRBJ2-3, with TRBD2 identical over 10 bases. The CDR3 covers 17 residues. The V gene end was trimmed by 0 bases and the J gene end by 3 bases; junction bases not matched to a gene: 6. Germline values: CDR1 MGHRA, CDR2 YSYEKL. The CDR3 nucleotides read TGCGCCAGCAGCCAAGATCGGACTAGCGGCCCAACAGATACGCAGTATTTT. It yields the protein CASSQDRTSGPTDTQYF.

V is TRBV7-9 and J is TRBJ1-4; no clear D gene. The CDR3 totals 13 residues. V lost 5 bases and J 7 bases, leaving 11 bases between the germline ends. Germline V CDR1 and CDR2: SEHNR, FQNEAQ (reference sequence). DNA for the CDR3: TGTGCCAGCAGCCCGACGGACGGTGAAAAACTGTTTTTT. This translates into CASSPTDGEKLFF. Filled out from reference TRBV7-9 and TRBJ1-4, the complete variable domain reads DTGVSQNPRHKITKRGQNVTFRCDPISEHNRLYWYRQTLGQGPEFLTYFQNEAQLEKSRLLSDRFSAERPKGSFSTLEIQRTEQGDSAMYLCASSPTDGEKLFFGSGTQLSVL.

This clonotype appeared a few times. In DNA, the CDR3 is TGTGCCAGCAGCCAAGGGATAGCGGGTACAGATACGCAGTATTTT. Amino acid sequence: CASSQGIAGTDTQYF. The chain recombines TRBV3-1 with TRBJ2-3; 7 bases line up with TRBD2. Trimming removed 1 base from V and 3 bases from J; junction bases left unmatched: 4. The CDR3 is made up of 15 amino acids. Germline V gene sequence: CDR1 LGHDT, CDR2 YNNKEL (reference sequence).

J is TRBJ2-2 and V is TRBV6-5; no definite D call. Germline V gene data show CDR1 as MNHEY and CDR2 as SVGAGI. Deletions cut 7 bases from V and 0 bases from J, with 12 bases between. This CDR3 contains 15 residues. CDR3 in DNA: TGTGCCAGCACTACCGACGGACCGAACACCGGGGAGCTGTTTTTT. Its translation: CASTTDGPNTGELFF.

This sequence joins TRBV5-1 and TRBJ1-5, with 10 bases identical to TRBD1. With 3 bases clipped from V and 2 bases from J, the junction kept 2 bases outside the gene matches. CDR3 length equals 15 residues. CDR1 and CDR2 from the germline V gene are SGHRS and YFSETQ. The DNA for the CDR3 is TGCGCCAGCAGCTACGGACAGGGGGGCAATCAGCCCCAGCATTTT. This encodes CASSYGQGGNQPQHF.

This chain connects TRBV7-9 to TRBJ1-4; 10 bases map to TRBD1. Germline V gene data show CDR1 as SEHNR and CDR2 as FQNEAQ (reference sequence). Unmatched junction bases numbered 17, after V lost 4 bases and J lost 3 bases. This CDR3 has 20 amino acids. CDR3 in amino acids: CASSSKAGQGLSVSNEKLFF. The CDR3 DNA reads as TGTGCCAGCAGCTCGAAAGCGGGACAGGGGCTTTCTGTGTCTAATGAAAAACTGTTTTTT. The full variable domain, rest sourced from reference TRBV7-9 and TRBJ1-4, is DTGVSQNPRHKITKRGQNVTFRCDPISEHNRLYWYRQTLGQGPEFLTYFQNEAQLEKSRLLSDRFSAERPKGSFSTLEIQRTEQGDSAMYLCASSSKAGQGLSVSNEKLFFGSGTQLSVL.

This rearrangement joins TRBV19 to TRBJ2-7; 8 bases map to TRBD1. CDR1 is LNHDA, CDR2 SQIVND, per germline (reference sequence). The CDR3 extends over 12 amino acids. The ends lost 5 bases at V and 5 bases at J; junction bases unmatched: 2. Here the CDR3 reads CASSHRGNEQYF. In DNA form, the CDR3 reads TGTGCCAGTAGTCACAGGGGGAACGAGCAGTACTTC.

The rearrangement links TRBV4-3 to TRBJ2-7; 9 bases line up with TRBD1. The CDR3 is made up of 15 amino acids. CDR1 is LGHNA and CDR2 is YSLEER in the germline V gene. The J segment lost 5 bases and the V segment lost 3 bases, leaving 8 bases of the junction unmatched. The CDR3 region is CASSHSRQGVDEQYF. The CDR3 DNA reads TGCGCCAGCAGCCACTCAAGACAGGGGGTGGACGAGCAGTACTTC.

This chain connects TRBV4-1 to TRBJ1-1, with a possible D match to TRBD1 (5 bases). With 1 base removed from V and 1 base from J, the gap between germline ends came to 25 bases. Germline assignment: CDR1 MGHRA and CDR2 YSYEKL. This CDR3 is built from 20 residues. CDR3 in amino acids: CASSQVWGRSKGAGNTEAFF. DNA of the CDR3: TGCGCCAGCAGCCAAGTATGGGGACGGTCGAAAGGGGCCGGGAACACTGAAGCTTTCTTT.

The chain is built from TRBV3-1 and TRBJ1-1; D is possibly TRBD1 (6 bases). This CDR3 comprises 16 residues. V lost 0 bases, J lost 0 bases, and 11 bases lay in between. The germline CDR1 and CDR2 sequences are LGHDT and YNNKEL (reference sequence). The CDR3 sequence: CASSQERTALNTEAFF. CDR3 bases: TGTGCCAGCAGCCAAGAGAGGACAGCTCTGAACACTGAAGCTTTCTTT. The variable domain in full, completed from reference TRBV3-1 and TRBJ1-1, reads DTAVSQTPKYLVTQMGNDKSIKCEQNLGHDTMYWYKQDSKKFLKIMFSYNNKELIINETVPNRFSPKSPDKAHLNLHINSLELGDSAVYFCASSQERTALNTEAFFGQGTRLTVV.

The rearrangement links TRBV19 to TRBJ1-1; D unresolved. CDR3 size: 13 residues. The V gene lost 3 bases and the J gene lost 1 base, with 6 bases spanning the gap. CDR1 and CDR2 from the germline V gene are LNHDA and SQIVND (reference sequence). The CDR3 is CASSITSNTEAFF. CDR3 nucleotide sequence: TGTGCCAGTAGTATTACCTCGAACACTGAAGCTTTCTTT.

This clonotype was recorded a few times. V usage is TRBV5-4 and J usage is TRBJ2-7; tentatively, D is TRBD2 (6 bases). Germline CDR1 SGHNT, CDR2 YYREEE (reference sequence). V shed 0 bases and J shed 6 bases, with 13 bases lying between them. The CDR3 contains 14 residues. The DNA for the CDR3 is TGTGCCAGCAGCTTGGCGGGGGATTCAGGCGAGCAGTACTTC. Its translation is CASSLAGDSGEQYF.

This clonotype was seen a few times. The chain employs TRBV4-2 and TRBJ2-1, with 8 bases fitting TRBD1. After removal of 1 base from V and 5 bases from J, the junction contained 4 bases not matched to a gene. The V gene's germline CDR1 is LGHNA and CDR2 YNFKEQ. CDR3 length: 15 amino acids. The CDR3 spells CASSQGRQGNNEQFF. Written as DNA, the CDR3 is TGTGCCAGCAGCCAAGGGAGACAGGGGAACAATGAGCAGTTCTTC.

This chain joins TRBV7-6 and TRBJ2-3; 11 bases map to TRBD2. The CDR3 has 17 residues. The germline V gene encodes CDR1 SGHVS and CDR2 FNYEAQ. Trimming removed 3 bases from V and 2 bases from J; junction bases left unmatched: 7. CDR3 nucleotide sequence: TGTGCCAGCAGCTTGGAGGTAGCGGGGGGGGTCACAGATACGCAGTATTTT. This translates into CASSLEVAGGVTDTQYF. Combining the CDR3 with reference TRBV7-6 and TRBJ2-3 gives the whole variable domain GAGVSQSPRYKVTKRGQDVALRCDPISGHVSLYWYRQALGQGPEFLTYFNYEAQQDKSGLPNDRFSAERPEGSISTLTIQRTEQRDSAMYRCASSLEVAGGVTDTQYFGPGTRLTVL.